These 30 T cell receptor beta chains came from one sample sequenced in a study of cytomegalovirus exposure and HLA in healthy donors (dated by TCRdb to about 2017). The library was generated by the immunoSEQ multiplex PCR assay. TCRdb stores this immuneACCESS table with in-frame sequences only. Part of the clones is absent; in the studies checked, under half of the shortfall reflects unresolved V genes, and no reason is known for the rest. Counted in this sample were approximately 140,000 clones; 86% of them appeared once. The top ten clonotypes cover roughly 3% of the sample. Material for sequencing was PBMCs. Receptors were obtained from a man between 18 and 35 years old in good health and CMV-seronegative.

This chain joins TRBV6-5 and TRBJ1-2; D call uncertain. Germline-derived CDR1 and CDR2 are MNHEY and SVGAGI. CDR3 size: 13 residues. Trimming took 5 bases from V and 6 from J, leaving 13 bases between them. The CDR3 region has the DNA TGTGCCAGCAGTCCCAAAGGAGGGAATGGCTACACCTTC. Translating it yields CASSPKGGNGYTF.

This chain joins TRBV29-1 and TRBJ1-2; a possible D gene is TRBD1 (6 bases). The V gene's germline CDR1 is SQVTM and CDR2 ANQGSEA. This CDR3 region has 12 residues. The V gene lost 5 bases and the J gene lost 5 bases, with 12 bases spanning the gap. The CDR3 reads CSVPDRLYGYTF. CDR3 sequence (DNA): TGCAGCGTTCCCGACAGGCTTTATGGCTACACCTTC.

This sequence joins TRBV4-1 and TRBJ2-7; D unresolved. The germline V gene has CDR1 MGHRA and CDR2 YSYEKL. Trimming took 4 bases from V and 2 from J, leaving 18 bases between them. The CDR3 length is 16 residues. The CDR3 nucleotides read TGCGCCAGCAGCCTCCAAGCCCCCCCTAACCCCTACGAGCAGTACTTC. It is translated as CASSLQAPPNPYEQYF.

V gene TRBV28 combines with J gene TRBJ2-7, with D perhaps TRBD2 (5 bases). Trimming cost V 5 bases and J 2 bases, with 10 bases left between them. CDR1 and CDR2 from the germline V gene are MDHEN and SYDVKM. This CDR3 contains 13 residues. The DNA for the CDR3 is TGTGCCAGCAGTCCCTCCGGGACCTACGAGCAGTACTTC. It encodes CASSPSGTYEQYF.

V and J are TRBV5-4 and TRBJ1-6, with 9 bases identical to TRBD1. The CDR3 spans 16 residues. Looked up from germline, CDR1 is SGHNT and CDR2 is YYREEE (reference sequence). Trimming at V came to 4 bases and at J to 9 bases, leaving 11 bases not matched to a gene. This CDR3 is CASSLYSGQGSSPLHF. DNA of the CDR3: TGTGCCAGCAGCCTATACTCGGGACAGGGTAGTTCACCCCTCCACTTT.

The chain uses TRBV5-6 and TRBJ2-7; TRBD2 aligns across 9 bases. The ends lost 2 bases at V and 4 bases at J; junction bases unmatched: 4. The CDR3 has 14 residues. Germline V lookup: CDR1 SGHDT, CDR2 YYEEEE. The CDR3 bases are TGTGCCAGCAGCTTCATCGCGGGAGGGTACGAGCAGTACTTC. Amino acid sequence: CASSFIAGGYEQYF.

The chain combines TRBV19 with TRBJ2-7; 11 nucleotides align to TRBD2. The CDR3 is made up of 15 amino acids. V gave up 7 bases and J gave up 4 bases; unmatched junction bases: 9. Per germline, CDR1 LNHDA and CDR2 SQIVND (reference sequence). CDR3 DNA: TGTGCCAGTATTTTGCTAGCGGGAGGTGGTTACGAGCAGTACTTC. Its protein is CASILLAGGGYEQYF.

The V and J genes are TRBV27 and TRBJ2-5, with 7 bases that match TRBD1. The junction had 14 bases not matched to a gene; V was cut back by 5 bases and J by 5 bases. Germline V gene sequence: CDR1 MNHEY, CDR2 SMNVEV (reference sequence). This CDR3 has 16 amino acids. This CDR3 is CASSPRTGGPPETQYF. The CDR3 bases are TGTGCCAGCAGTCCTCGGACAGGAGGACCTCCGGAGACCCAGTACTTC.

This chain joins TRBV5-1 and TRBJ2-2; 7 bases are shared with TRBD1. J gave up 1 base and V 4 bases, and 4 bases lay outside the gene matches. This CDR3 spans 15 amino acids. Germline-derived CDR1 and CDR2 are SGHRS and YFSETQ. CDR3 sequence (DNA): TGCGCCAGCAGCCTCCGGGACAGGAACACCGGGGAGCTGTTTTTT. It is translated as CASSLRDRNTGELFF.

The V and J genes are TRBV19 and TRBJ1-1; TRBD1 matches 9 bases. V was pared by 6 bases and J by 9 bases, with 8 bases of the junction left unmatched. Per germline, CDR1 LNHDA and CDR2 SQIVND (reference sequence). CDR3 length: 13 amino acids. CDR3 bases: TGTGCCAGTAGCCCGGGACAGGGTCGGAAAGCTTTCTTT. Residues: CASSPGQGRKAFF.

The gene calls are TRBV6-1 and TRBJ2-1; 7 positions agree with TRBD2. V shed 2 bases and J 1 base; nucleotides not matched to a gene: 2. Germline CDR1 and CDR2: MNHNS and SASEGT. The CDR3 has 15 residues. The CDR3 loop is CASSELGGSYNEQFF. The CDR3 DNA sequence: TGTGCCAGCAGTGAATTGGGGGGGTCCTACAATGAGCAGTTCTTC.

This chain connects TRBV5-4 to TRBJ1-1; D remains ambiguous. V lost 2 bases and J lost 1, with 6 bases in between. The CDR3 is 13 amino acids. Germline loops: CDR1 SGHNT, CDR2 YYREEE (reference sequence). The CDR3 spells CASSFQQNTEAFF. CDR3 DNA: TGTGCCAGCAGCTTTCAACAGAACACTGAAGCTTTCTTT. Full variable domain (remainder filled in from reference TRBV5-4 and TRBJ1-1): ETGVTQSPTHLIKTRGQQVTLRCSSQSGHNTVSWYQQALGQGPQFIFQYYREEENGRGNFPPRFSGLQFPNYSSELNVNALELDDSALYLCASSFQQNTEAFFGQGTRLTVV.

The chain carries TRBV18 and TRBJ2-7; tentative D call: TRBD2 (6 bases). The length of the CDR3 is 16 residues. V was trimmed by 2 bases and J by 4 bases, leaving 18 bases between them. CDR1 is KGHSH, CDR2 LQKENI, per germline. This chain's CDR3 is CASSPGIRGSGYEQYF. The CDR3 nucleotides are TGTGCCAGCTCACCAGGGATTCGGGGGAGCGGGTACGAGCAGTACTTC.

The rearrangement links TRBV27 to TRBJ2-7; tentatively, D is TRBD2 (5 bases). Trimming took 3 bases from V and 2 from J, leaving 14 bases between them. This CDR3 is 15 amino acids long. Germline loops: CDR1 MNHEY, CDR2 SMNVEV (reference sequence). CDR3: CASSFTAEGTYEQYF. The DNA of the CDR3 is TGTGCCAGCAGTTTTACAGCGGAAGGAACCTACGAGCAGTACTTC.

This chain uses TRBV6-1 with TRBJ2-1; 9 nucleotides match TRBD1. The CDR3 contains 15 residues. V shed 8 bases and J 4 bases; nucleotides not matched to a gene: 9. Germline assignment: CDR1 MNHNS and CDR2 SASEGT. The CDR3 region is CASWRGQGGYNEQFF. The CDR3 DNA reads TGTGCCAGCTGGAGGGGACAGGGCGGATACAATGAGCAGTTCTTC.

J is TRBJ2-3 and V is TRBV11-3, with D maybe TRBD1 (6 bases). CDR3 length equals 16 residues. Germline V gene data show CDR1 as SGHNT and CDR2 as YENEEA. Trimming stripped 0 bases from V and 2 bases from J, with 12 bases between. CDR3 region: CASSLDYRDNTDTQYF. CDR3 DNA sequence: TGTGCCAGCAGCTTAGACTACCGGGACAACACAGATACGCAGTATTTT.

This clone has just one count. The V gene is TRBV28, the J gene TRBJ2-1; TRBD1 matches at 7 bases. This CDR3 has 15 amino acids. Germline CDR1 is MDHEN and CDR2 is SYDVKM. Unmatched junction bases numbered 10, after V lost 8 bases and J lost 3 bases. The CDR3 bases are TGTGCCAGCGGAACAGGGGCCGAGGGCTACAATGAGCAGTTCTTC. It specifies CASGTGAEGYNEQFF.

The chain is built from TRBV7-9 and TRBJ2-2, with 8 bases matching TRBD1. This CDR3 has 15 amino acids. The trim removed 5 bases at V and 9 bases at J, leaving 11 bases unmatched. Germline assignment: CDR1 SEHNR and CDR2 FQNEAQ (reference sequence). The chain's CDR3 is CASSVSDRGGWELFF. The CDR3 DNA reads TGTGCCAGCAGCGTATCAGACAGGGGAGGTTGGGAGCTGTTTTTT.

The rearrangement joins TRBV5-4 to TRBJ2-1; 11 bases line up with TRBD2. With 2 bases clipped from V and 0 bases from J, the junction kept 1 base outside the gene matches. The CDR3 has 16 amino acids. The germline CDR1 and CDR2 sequences are SGHNT and YYREEE (reference sequence). The CDR3 loop is CASSFTSGGSYNEQFF. The DNA for the CDR3 is TGTGCCAGCAGCTTTACTAGCGGGGGCTCCTACAATGAGCAGTTCTTC.

The rearrangement uses TRBV7-2 and TRBJ2-4; D remains unclear. Deletions cut 2 bases from V and 5 bases from J, with 10 bases between. This CDR3 region has 14 residues. Germline values: CDR1 SGHTA, CDR2 FQGNSA. CDR3 sequence (DNA): TGTGCCAGCAGCTTATACACACACGAAAACATTCAGTACTTC. Its protein product is CASSLYTHENIQYF.

The CDR3 sequence is CASSQGETITYNEQFF. The DNA for the CDR3 is TGCGCCAGCAGCCAAGGGGAGACTATCACGTACAATGAGCAGTTCTTC. This chain connects TRBV4-1 to TRBJ2-1, with D possibly matching TRBD2 (5 bases). The V end was cut by 1 base, the J end by 4 bases, with 14 bases between. This CDR3 comprises 16 residues. The germline V gene encodes CDR1 MGHRA and CDR2 YSYEKL.

V usage is TRBV11-2 and J usage is TRBJ2-1; TRBD2 aligns across 12 bases. The V and J ends lost 0 bases and 4 bases, in that order; junction bases with no gene match: 7. The CDR3 loop spans 18 amino acids. Germline CDR1 and CDR2: SGHAT and FQNNGV. The DNA of the CDR3 is TGTGCCAGCAGCTTAGATCGCCCTAGCGGGAGGGCTTACAATGAGCAGTTCTTC. Translating it yields CASSLDRPSGRAYNEQFF. The whole variable domain, remainder taken from reference TRBV11-2 and TRBJ2-1, is EAGVAQSPRYKIIEKRQSVAFWCNPISGHATLYWYQQILGQGPKLLIQFQNNGVVDDSQLPKDRFSAERLKGVDSTLKIQPAKLEDSAVYLCASSLDRPSGRAYNEQFFGPGTRLTVL.

The V gene is TRBV5-1, the J gene TRBJ1-5; D remains ambiguous. The length of the CDR3 is 16 residues. Germline V gene sequence: CDR1 SGHRS, CDR2 YFSETQ. With 4 bases removed from V and 3 bases from J, the gap between germline ends came to 17 bases. CDR3 nucleotides: TGCGCCAGCAGCGCACCACCATTCGGTCTCAATCAGCCCCAGCATTTT. Its protein product is CASSAPPFGLNQPQHF.

The rearrangement joins TRBV5-1 to TRBJ2-7; the match to TRBD1 covers 7 bases. Germline V CDR1 and CDR2: SGHRS, YFSETQ. Trimming at V came to 0 bases and at J to 1 base, leaving 4 bases not matched to a gene. This CDR3 region has 15 residues. The CDR3 sequence is CASSLATGASYEQYF. The CDR3 DNA follows: TGCGCCAGCAGCTTGGCAACAGGGGCGTCCTACGAGCAGTACTTC.

The gene calls are TRBV27 and TRBJ2-2, with 9 bases lining up with TRBD1. J was trimmed by 4 bases and V by 10 bases; bases with no gene match: 4. CDR1 is MNHEY, CDR2 SMNVEV, per germline (reference sequence). The CDR3 loop spans 13 amino acids. The DNA of the CDR3 is TGTGCCACGCAGGACAGGGGCACCGGGGAGCTGTTTTTT. Its translation is CATQDRGTGELFF.

About this clone itself: A junction end diverges from the germline sequence, so it may reflect a read error. This chain joins TRBV9 and TRBJ1-5; D gene uncertain. Looked up from germline, CDR1 is SGDLS and CDR2 is YYNGEE. This CDR3 is 14 amino acids long. This chain's CDR3 is CASSVGRSYQPQHF. CDR3 in DNA: TGTGCCAGCAGCGTGGGTCGTAGCTATCAGCCCCAGCATTTT. Supplemented by reference TRBV9 and TRBJ1-5, the full variable domain reads DSGVTQTPKHLITATGQRVTLRCSPRSGDLSVYWYQQSLDQGLQFLIQYYNGEERAKGNILERFSAQQFPDLHSELNLSSLELGDSALYFCASSVGRSYQPQHFGDGTRLSIL.

This chain connects TRBV5-4 to TRBJ2-7; 7 bases line up with TRBD2. The J segment lost 2 bases and the V segment lost 3 bases, leaving 11 bases of the junction unmatched. CDR3 length equals 16 residues. The V gene's germline CDR1 is SGHNT and CDR2 YYREEE (reference sequence). The CDR3 sequence: CASSSTSGGDPYEQYF. DNA of the CDR3: TGTGCCAGCAGCTCTACTTCGGGGGGAGATCCCTACGAGCAGTACTTC.

This clone has only a few counts. The V gene is TRBV5-4, the J gene TRBJ2-5; D may be TRBD2 (6 bases). Germline values: CDR1 SGHNT, CDR2 YYREEE (reference sequence). The CDR3 consists of 14 residues. V lost 0 bases, J lost 6 bases, and 12 bases lay in between. The CDR3 bases are TGTGCCAGCAGCTTGGCCGACGGAGGGAAGACCCAGTACTTC. This translates into CASSLADGGKTQYF.

J is TRBJ2-1 and V is TRBV18, with 9 bases fitting TRBD1. This CDR3 has 15 residues. Germline-derived CDR1 and CDR2 are KGHSH and LQKENI. V shed 6 bases, J shed 4 bases, and the junction held 7 bases outside the gene matches. The DNA of the CDR3 is TGTGCCAGCTCTTCCGGGACAGGGCTTTACAATGAGCAGTTCTTC. The encoded protein is CASSSGTGLYNEQFF.

The chain links TRBV6-6 to TRBJ2-7; D perhaps matches TRBD1 (6 bases). The V end was cut by 6 bases, the J end by 2 bases, with 8 bases between. The CDR3 is made up of 12 amino acids. Germline CDR1 reads MNHNY; CDR2 reads SVGAGI (reference sequence). The CDR3 DNA reads TGTGCCAGCAGGGACAGAACCTACGAGCAGTACTTC. It encodes CASRDRTYEQYF.